This T cell receptor beta chain was profiled in a study of blood T cell repertoires in COVID-19. About the research overall: The samples span acute and convalescent COVID-19 from the United States, Italy and Spain. T cells, B-cell-depleted T cells, or PBMCs provided the cDNA or gDNA that served as material.

As handled by the study authors: For nucleated cells, counts were estimated from reference gene primer amplification. Clones were sequenced by immunoSEQ multiplex PCR, and TCRdb holds only the in-frame ones, with some missing. That table gives V, J and clone size, and the DNA gave D and trimming. Of fewer than 250,000 clones listed, roughly four fifths are singletons. The CDR3 contains 15 residues. Germline V gene lookup returns CDR1 SEHNR and CDR2 FQNEAQ (reference sequence). With 3 bases removed from V and 0 bases from J, the gap between germline ends came to 9 bases. The chain recombines TRBV7-9 with TRBJ1-3; possible D gene TRBD1, 6 bases. The specimen sequenced was peripheral blood. The clonotype comes from a woman in her seventies with acute or convalescent COVID-19. The chain's CDR3 is CASSFDRLSGNTIYF. Here the CDR3 DNA reads TGTGCCAGCAGCTTCGACAGGCTCTCTGGAAACACCATATATTTT.